One and the same sample provided the 28 T cell receptor beta chains below, sequenced in a study of STAT5B mutations in CD4+ large granular lymphocyte leukemia. Clones were sequenced by immunoSEQ multiplex PCR, and TCRdb holds only the in-frame ones, with some missing. The sample shows about 35,000 clones, around 67% of them seen only once. Sequenced input: CD4+ T cells from blood buffy coats. The receptor set was obtained from a human donor in good health.

The chain is built from TRBV7-2 and TRBJ2-3; D may be TRBD1 (6 bases). V gave up 3 bases and J gave up 4 bases, with 11 bases separating them. In germline, CDR1 is SGHTA, CDR2 FQGNSA. CDR3 length equals 14 residues. The CDR3 nucleotides are TGTGCCAGCAGCTTTGAGAACAGGGCAGATACGCAGTATTTT. Translating it yields CASSFENRADTQYF.

CDR3 bases: TGTGCCAGCCAAGAGCGGGGTCGGGATGAAAAACTGTTTTTT. Protein: CASQERGRDEKLFF. The chain uses TRBV6-6 and TRBJ1-4; D is ambiguous. Trimming cost V 8 bases and J 6 bases, with 16 bases left between them. CDR3 length: 14 amino acids. The germline CDR1 and CDR2 sequences are MNHNY and SVGAGI (reference sequence).

The rearrangement joins TRBV18 to TRBJ2-1; 9 bases fit TRBD2. Germline-derived CDR1 and CDR2 are KGHSH and LQKENI. V trimming: 2 bases; J trimming: 1 base; junction bases outside the gene matches: 9. The length of the CDR3 is 18 residues. CDR3 sequence reads: CASSPSIAGAPSYNEQFF. CDR3 nucleotides: TGTGCCAGCTCACCAAGTATAGCGGGGGCCCCGTCCTACAATGAGCAGTTCTTC.

This sequence joins TRBV6-1 and TRBJ1-3; the D is unclear. Trimming cost V 2 bases and J 0 bases, with 8 bases left between them. This CDR3 spans 15 amino acids. Germline V lookup: CDR1 MNHNS, CDR2 SASEGT. CDR3 bases: TGTGCCAGCAGTGAATTACAATACTCTGGAAACACCATATATTTT. Its translation: CASSELQYSGNTIYF.

The rearrangement uses TRBV7-8 and TRBJ1-6, with TRBD1 matching 7 bases. Losses at the gene ends were 0 bases for V and 6 bases for J; bases not matched to a gene: 17. CDR1 SGHVS and CDR2 FQNEAQ come from the germline V gene. The CDR3 contains 20 residues. The CDR3: CASSLAYRDSGSGGNSPLHF. CDR3 DNA sequence: TGTGCCAGCAGCTTAGCCTACCGGGACAGCGGATCAGGGGGTAATTCACCCCTCCACTTT.

V and J are TRBV5-1 and TRBJ2-3, with TRBD1 identical over 7 bases. Germline CDR1 is SGHRS and CDR2 is YFSETQ. After removal of 7 bases from V and 1 base from J, the junction contained 9 bases not matched to a gene. The CDR3 contains 15 residues. CDR3 nucleotide sequence: TGCGCCAGCTGCAGGACAGGCCTAGGCACAGATACGCAGTATTTT. This gives the protein CASCRTGLGTDTQYF. The full variable domain, rest sourced from reference TRBV5-1 and TRBJ2-3, is KAGVTQTPRYLIKTRGQQVTLSCSPISGHRSVSWYQQTPGQGLQFLFEYFSETQRNKGNFPGRFSGRQFSNSRSEMNVSTLELGDSALYLCASCRTGLGTDTQYFGPGTRLTVL.

J is TRBJ2-2 and V is TRBV5-1; 9 nucleotides line up with TRBD2. Trimming took 0 bases from V and 3 from J; bases not matched to a gene: 0. The germline V gene has CDR1 SGHRS and CDR2 YFSETQ. This CDR3 spans 15 amino acids. CDR3 region: CASSLGLADTGELFF. As DNA, the CDR3 is TGCGCCAGCAGCTTGGGACTAGCGGACACCGGGGAGCTGTTTTTT.

The chain joins TRBV10-1 to TRBJ2-7; the D gene is possibly TRBD2 (5 bases). The germline V and J ends were trimmed by 3 bases and 7 bases, with 19 bases remaining between them. CDR3 size: 15 residues. Germline values: CDR1 WNHNN, CDR2 SYGVQD (reference sequence). The chain's CDR3 is CASSDPGRGIIEQYF. The CDR3 nucleotides read TGCGCCAGCAGTGACCCCGGCCGAGGGATAATAGAGCAGTACTTC.

A few counts support this clone. The DNA of the CDR3 is TGTGCCATCAGCCCGAATAGCAATCAGCCCCAGCATTTT. Protein sequence: CAISPNSNQPQHF. This chain connects TRBV10-3 to TRBJ1-5; D is unclear. The CDR3 totals 13 residues. V dropped 6 bases and J dropped 0 bases, with 6 bases sitting between them. In germline, CDR1 is ENHRY, CDR2 SYGVKD.

The V gene is TRBV6-1, the J gene TRBJ1-6; 7 bases line up with TRBD1. The J segment lost 2 bases and the V segment lost 8 bases, leaving 0 bases of the junction unmatched. The CDR3 extends over 13 amino acids. From germline, CDR1 is MNHNS and CDR2 SASEGT. Written as DNA, the CDR3 is TGTGCCAGCGGGACAGCCTATAATTCACCCCTCCACTTT. Amino acids: CASGTAYNSPLHF.

The rearrangement joins TRBV2 to TRBJ2-2; D tentatively reads TRBD1 or TRBD2 (6 bases each). Per the germline V gene, CDR1 is SNHLY and CDR2 is FYNNEI. The CDR3 totals 14 residues. V lost 7 bases to trimming and J lost 2 bases, with 11 bases between them. The DNA for the CDR3 is TGTGCCAGCACGGTGGGGGGCAACACCGGGGAGCTGTTTTTT. It specifies CASTVGGNTGELFF.

V usage is TRBV5-8 and J usage is TRBJ2-1; 9 bases are shared with TRBD1. Germline CDR1 reads SGHTS; CDR2 reads YDEGEE. CDR3 size: 17 residues. The ends lost 4 bases at V and 3 bases at J; junction bases unmatched: 11. The CDR3 DNA reads TGTGCCAGCAGCCTCCTAGGGACAGGGAGAGACTACAATGAGCAGTTCTTC. It translates to CASSLLGTGRDYNEQFF.

This clone was recorded only once. V is TRBV5-1 and J is TRBJ1-2; D unclear. Germline assignment: CDR1 SGHRS and CDR2 YFSETQ. V lost 0 bases and J 7 bases, leaving 13 bases between the germline ends. This CDR3 contains 14 residues. The CDR3 DNA follows: TGCGCCAGCAGCTTGGGGGCCGCGGTTGGTGGCTACACCTTC. Translation gives CASSLGAAVGGYTF.

The chain couples TRBV15 to TRBJ1-4; the D is unclear. CDR1 and CDR2 from the germline V gene are LNHNV and YYDKDF (reference sequence). The CDR3 covers 16 residues. V shed 3 bases and J shed 0 bases, with 11 bases lying between them. CDR3 coding DNA: TGTGCCACCAGCAGGAAGACGGGAACAACTAATGAAAAACTGTTTTTT. Translating gives CATSRKTGTTNEKLFF.

This rearrangement joins TRBV12-2 to TRBJ1-4. TRBV12-2 is marked as a pseudogene. CDR3 length: 16 amino acids. The CDR3 here is CASRLAAAPTNEKLFF. CDR3 in DNA: TGTGCAAGTCGCTTAGCCGCCGCCCCAACTAATGAAAAACTGTTTTTT.

CDR3 sequence reads: CASRSGQGGEKLFF. CDR3 nucleotide sequence: TGTGCCAGCAGATCCGGACAGGGGGGTGAAAAACTGTTTTTT. The chain has TRBV28 and TRBJ1-4; 10 nucleotides line up with TRBD1. CDR1 and CDR2 from the germline V gene are MDHEN and SYDVKM. Trimming took 6 bases from V and 7 from J; bases not matched to a gene: 5. This CDR3 spans 14 amino acids.

This clone has just a few counts. V and J are TRBV11-2 and TRBJ1-1, with D unclear. This CDR3 contains 14 residues. Germline V gives CDR1 SGHAT, CDR2 FQNNGV. Trimming shortened V by 1 base and J by 5 bases, and 11 bases separated the two germline ends. The chain's CDR3 is CASSLALGSTEAFF. The CDR3 DNA reads as TGTGCCAGCAGCTTAGCGTTGGGGTCTACTGAAGCTTTCTTT. Together with reference TRBV11-2 and TRBJ1-1, the CDR3 gives the full variable domain: EAGVAQSPRYKIIEKRQSVAFWCNPISGHATLYWYQQILGQGPKLLIQFQNNGVVDDSQLPKDRFSAERLKGVDSTLKIQPAKLEDSAVYLCASSLALGSTEAFFGQGTRLTVV.

The rearrangement links TRBV5-1 to TRBJ2-5; possibly TRBD2 for D (5 bases). The CDR3 covers 12 residues. Between the trimmed V and J ends, which lost 4 bases and 5 bases, there was a span of 9 bases. Looked up from germline, CDR1 is SGHRS and CDR2 is YFSETQ. The chain's CDR3 is CASSRGSETQYF. CDR3 sequence (DNA): TGCGCCAGCAGCCGAGGGTCGGAGACCCAGTACTTC.

A single count supports this clone. This rearrangement joins TRBV2 to TRBJ2-1; D is unresolved. The CDR3 is made up of 15 amino acids. Trimming shortened V by 0 bases and J by 3 bases, and 9 bases separated the two germline ends. Looked up from germline, CDR1 is SNHLY and CDR2 is FYNNEI. CDR3 in DNA: TGTGCCAGCAGTGAAGCGAGGCGGTTCTACAATGAGCAGTTCTTC. This gives the protein CASSEARRFYNEQFF.

The J gene is TRBJ2-3, the V gene TRBV19; D may be TRBD1 (5 bases). The germline V and J ends were trimmed by 3 bases and 2 bases, with 9 bases remaining between them. The CDR3 totals 14 residues. Germline V gene data show CDR1 as LNHDA and CDR2 as SQIVND (reference sequence). The CDR3 sequence is CASSIDRPTDTQYF. Here the CDR3 DNA reads TGTGCCAGTAGTATTGACAGACCCACAGATACGCAGTATTTT.

This chain uses TRBV6-1 with TRBJ2-3; D may be TRBD1 or TRBD2 (5 bases each). CDR1 and CDR2 from the germline V gene are MNHNS and SASEGT. V lost 0 bases and J lost 5, with 6 bases in between. This CDR3 is 13 amino acids long. CDR3 region: CASSEARGDTQYF. CDR3 in DNA: TGTGCCAGCAGTGAAGCGAGGGGAGATACGCAGTATTTT.

The V gene is TRBV7-2, the J gene TRBJ2-5; D is uncertain. Trimming shortened V by 1 base and J by 5 bases, and 8 bases separated the two germline ends. There are 13 residues in the CDR3. The germline gives CDR1 SGHTA, CDR2 FQGNSA. CDR3 sequence reads: CASSLVFGETQYF. DNA for the CDR3: TGTGCCAGCAGCTTAGTTTTCGGGGAGACCCAGTACTTC.

The V gene is TRBV7-9, the J gene TRBJ2-3, with 7 bases matching TRBD1. With V trimmed by 5 bases and J by 1 base, 9 bases remained unmatched. Germline values: CDR1 SEHNR, CDR2 FQNEAQ (reference sequence). This CDR3 is built from 16 residues. The CDR3 DNA reads as TGTGCCAGCAGCCTCCCGACAGGGCAGGGCACAGATACGCAGTATTTT. Residues: CASSLPTGQGTDTQYF.

This clone was seen a single time. J is TRBJ1-2 and V is TRBV4-3, with TRBD1 identical over 7 bases. The V gene's germline CDR1 is LGHNA and CDR2 YSLEER. V lost 4 bases, J lost 5 bases, and 10 bases stayed unmatched. The CDR3 totals 15 residues. The CDR3 reads CASSLLQGSAYGYTF. The CDR3 region has the DNA TGCGCCAGCAGCCTCTTACAGGGGTCGGCTTATGGCTACACCTTC.

The chain joins TRBV4-3 to TRBJ1-1; possible D gene TRBD1, 5 bases. The CDR3 runs 18 residues. Germline-derived CDR1 and CDR2 are LGHNA and YSLEER. Trimming left V 1 base short and J 3 bases short, with 21 bases between. This chain's CDR3 is CASSQGPAPGYKDTEAFF. CDR3 DNA: TGCGCCAGCAGCCAAGGCCCCGCGCCAGGGTATAAGGACACTGAAGCTTTCTTT.

V and J are TRBV25-1 and TRBJ2-2; no clear D. CDR3 length: 14 amino acids. The germline gives CDR1 MGHDK, CDR2 SYGVNS. V gave up 3 bases and J gave up 5 bases, with 10 bases separating them. In DNA form, the CDR3 reads TGTGCCAGCAGTGATACGAGCCGTACCGGGGAGCTGTTTTTT. Translated: CASSDTSRTGELFF.

V is TRBV14 and J is TRBJ2-7; D not certain. V was pared by 4 bases and J by 7 bases, with 14 bases between. Germline CDR1 SGHDN, CDR2 FVKESK. The CDR3 totals 13 residues. CDR3: CASSLIGSREQYF. The CDR3, as DNA: TGTGCCAGCAGCCTCATAGGGTCTCGGGAGCAGTACTTC.

This sequence joins TRBV14 and TRBJ2-7; tentatively, D is TRBD1 (6 bases). The CDR3 has 14 amino acids. Per germline, CDR1 SGHDN and CDR2 FVKESK. V gave up 3 bases and J gave up 9 bases, with 18 bases separating them. CDR3 in DNA: TGTGCCAGCAGCCAGGGGGCCCGGTCCCTAAGGCAGTACTTC. Encoded protein: CASSQGARSLRQYF. Full variable domain (rest looked up from reference TRBV14 and TRBJ2-7): EAGVTQFPSHSVIEKGQTVTLRCDPISGHDNLYWYRRVMGKEIKFLLHFVKESKQDESGMPNNRFLAERTGGTYSTLKVQPAELEDSGVYFCASSQGARSLRQYFGPGTRLTVT.